One and the same sample provided the 26 T cell receptor beta chains below, sequenced in a study of response to subunit inactivated influenza vaccine. TCRdb processed the RT-PCR reads anew with MiXCR; each CDR3 protein has one entry. The repertoire holds some 570,000 distinct CDR3 sequences, with around 10% as singletons. These data were also filed under a second study, of T cells expressing NK-cell markers. That study adds: 5'RACE template switching with UMIs produced the TCR beta cDNA.

This specimen was PBMCs from blood, taken on the day of vaccination. These receptors all stem from a man aged 50 to 59 who received an inactivated influenza vaccine.

The rearrangement links TRBV11-2 to TRBJ2-3; 10 positions agree with TRBD2. Germline trimming cut 5 bases from V and 3 bases from J; bases unmatched to any gene: 17. The CDR3 is 19 residues long. The germline V gene has CDR1 SGHAT and CDR2 FQNNGV. CDR3 loop: CASSPTKFSGRPPTDTQYF. DNA for the CDR3: TGTGCCAGCAGCCCGACGAAGTTTAGCGGGAGGCCCCCAACAGATACGCAGTATTTT. The entire variable domain, with the rest obtained from reference TRBV11-2 and TRBJ2-3, is as follows: EAGVAQSPRYKIIEKRQSVAFWCNPISGHATLYWYQQILGQGPKLLIQFQNNGVVDDSQLPKDRFSAERLKGVDSTLKIQPAKLEDSAVYLCASSPTKFSGRPPTDTQYFGPGTRLTVL.

The chain's CDR3 is CASTTFRTGYEGYQETQYF. In DNA form, the CDR3 reads TGTGCCAGCACCACCTTCCGGACAGGGTATGAGGGGTACCAAGAGACCCAGTACTTC. This chain links TRBV6-2 or TRBV6-3 with TRBJ2-5, with TRBD1 matching over 8 bases. V trimming: 7 bases; J trimming: 0 bases; junction bases outside the gene matches: 19. The CDR3 covers 19 residues. CDR1 is MNHEY, CDR2 SVGEGT, per germline.

This clonotype has only a few counts. CDR3 amino acids: CASSSTVYGTDTQYF. In DNA, the CDR3 is TGTGCCAGCAGCTCGACAGTATACGGCACAGATACGCAGTATTTT. This chain connects TRBV11-2 to TRBJ2-3, with D possibly matching TRBD1 (5 bases). Between the trimmed V and J ends, which lost 4 bases and 1 base, there was a span of 12 bases. CDR3 length: 15 amino acids. Germline loops: CDR1 SGHAT, CDR2 FQNNGV.

The DNA of the CDR3 is TGTGCCAGCAGCTTAGGTCTGGAACGGGAGCTGTTTTTT. Translated: CASSLGLERELFF. This chain connects TRBV11-2 to TRBJ2-2; D remains unclear. Germline V gene lookup returns CDR1 SGHAT and CDR2 FQNNGV. This CDR3 comprises 13 residues. Trimming removed 1 base at V and 9 bases at J, with 9 bases between. Full variable domain (missing parts from reference TRBV11-2 and TRBJ2-2): EAGVAQSPRYKIIEKRQSVAFWCNPISGHATLYWYQQILGQGPKLLIQFQNNGVVDDSQLPKDRFSAERLKGVDSTLKIQPAKLEDSAVYLCASSLGLERELFFGEGSRLTVL.

In its sample, this clonotype was seen a few times. The genes are TRBV20-1 and TRBJ2-7; D is unclear. CDR1 is DFQATT and CDR2 is SNEGSKA in the germline V gene (reference sequence). Between the trimmed V and J ends, which lost 1 base and 0 bases, there was a span of 13 bases. CDR3 length: 15 residues. The CDR3 nucleotides are TGCAGTGCTAGAGTTGTCCCGGGTAGCTCCTACGAGCAGTACTTC. Residues: CSARVVPGSSYEQYF.

The rearrangement links TRBV6-1 to TRBJ2-7; 8 bases map to TRBD1. CDR1 is MNHNS, CDR2 SASEGT, per germline. The CDR3 sequence is 15 residues long. V shed 6 bases, J shed 2 bases, and the junction held 9 bases outside the gene matches. CDR3 in amino acids: CASRKTGTGPYEQYF. The CDR3 DNA reads as TGTGCCAGCAGAAAAACCGGGACAGGACCCTACGAGCAGTACTTC.

The chain joins TRBV5-6 to TRBJ2-1, with a weak D call TRBD1 (5 bases). This CDR3 contains 16 residues. Germline V gene data show CDR1 as SGHDT and CDR2 as YYEEEE. V gave up 7 bases and J gave up 4 bases, with 21 bases separating them. The CDR3 sequence: CASVSKTGTGYNEQFF. For the CDR3, the DNA is TGTGCCAGCGTAAGCAAAACAGGTACTGGGTACAATGAGCAGTTCTTC.

This clonotype was recorded at least ten times. The chain joins TRBV5-1 to TRBJ2-7; 9 nucleotides match TRBD1. V lost 4 bases and J lost 1; bases outside the gene matches: 3. From germline, CDR1 is SGHRS and CDR2 YFSETQ. The CDR3 loop spans 14 amino acids. The DNA of the CDR3 is TGCGCCAGCAGCGTACAGGGGGCGTCCTACGAGCAGTACTTC. Translating gives CASSVQGASYEQYF.

In its sample, this clonotype was seen many times. This chain joins TRBV4-1 and TRBJ1-2; the D gene is possibly TRBD1 (5 bases). V shed 0 bases and J shed 4 bases, with 15 bases lying between them. The CDR3 sequence is 16 residues long. CDR1 MGHRA and CDR2 YSYEKL come from the germline V gene. The CDR3 loop reads CASSQDPVGTIYGYTF. The CDR3 DNA reads TGCGCCAGCAGCCAAGATCCCGTGGGGACCATCTATGGCTACACCTTC.

There are many counts of this clonotype. J is TRBJ2-1 and V is TRBV20-1; 11 positions agree with TRBD2. V was clipped by 5 bases and J by 6 bases; unmatched bases: 6. The CDR3 length is 14 residues. Per germline, CDR1 DFQATT and CDR2 SNEGSKA (reference sequence). CDR3 DNA: TGCAGTGCTCCTACTAGCGGGAGAGGCAATGAGCAGTTCTTC. Translated: CSAPTSGRGNEQFF.

The chain employs TRBV3-1 and TRBJ1-1; D call uncertain. CDR3 length: 12 residues. V dropped 4 bases and J dropped 6 bases, with 9 bases sitting between them. CDR1 and CDR2 from the germline V gene are LGHDT and YNNKEL (reference sequence). CDR3 residues: CASSRSAAEAFF. In nucleotides, the CDR3 is TGTGCCAGCAGCCGCTCGGCGGCTGAAGCTTTCTTT.

There are a few counts of this clonotype. This chain uses TRBV7-8 with TRBJ2-1; 13 bases are shared with TRBD2. Germline CDR1 is SGHVS and CDR2 is FQNEAQ. This CDR3 contains 18 residues. V lost 1 base to trimming and J lost 7 bases; unmatched junction nucleotides: 10. The CDR3 sequence is CASSLVRTSGRSRNEQFF. In DNA form, the CDR3 reads TGTGCCAGCAGCTTAGTCCGGACTAGCGGGAGATCAAGGAATGAGCAGTTCTTC.

The chain joins TRBV6-1 to TRBJ2-5; D gene unclear. This CDR3 is built from 13 residues. The V end was cut by 6 bases, the J end by 5 bases, with 13 bases between. Germline values: CDR1 MNHNS, CDR2 SASEGT. The DNA for the CDR3 is TGTGCCAGCAGCCATCGTGGACGGGAGACCCAGTACTTC. It is translated as CASSHRGRETQYF.

V gene TRBV2 combines with J gene TRBJ2-1; TRBD1 or TRBD2 may be the D gene (5 bases each). CDR1 and CDR2 from the germline V gene are SNHLY and FYNNEI. The CDR3 has 16 amino acids. V gave up 5 bases and J gave up 2 bases, with 16 bases separating them. DNA for the CDR3: TGTGCCAGCAGTTCTGGGACGCTAAGGGCCTACAATGAGCAGTTCTTC. Protein product: CASSSGTLRAYNEQFF.

V usage is TRBV28 and J usage is TRBJ2-5; D possibly corresponds to TRBD2 (6 bases). The CDR3 sequence is 14 residues long. Germline values: CDR1 MDHEN, CDR2 SYDVKM. V dropped 2 bases and J dropped 4 bases, with 11 bases sitting between them. Here the CDR3 reads CASSLSGLGETQYF. The CDR3 DNA is TGTGCCAGCAGTTTAAGCGGGTTGGGAGAGACCCAGTACTTC.

In its sample, this clonotype was seen a few times. This rearrangement joins TRBV7-9 to TRBJ2-5, with D hard to call. Trimming removed 5 bases from V and 2 bases from J, with 12 bases in between. Germline V CDR1 and CDR2: SEHNR, FQNEAQ (reference sequence). The CDR3 totals 14 residues. CDR3 nucleotide sequence: TGTGCCAGCAGCCAAACAGAGCTACAAGAGACCCAGTACTTC. Amino acid sequence: CASSQTELQETQYF.

This clonotype occurred many times. The genes are TRBV9 and TRBJ1-1, with D possibly being TRBD1 (5 bases). V dropped 4 bases and J dropped 0 bases, with 10 bases sitting between them. Germline lookup yields CDR1 SGDLS and CDR2 YYNGEE. The CDR3 has 14 amino acids. In DNA form, the CDR3 reads TGTGCCAGCAGCACCAGGGAAGTGAACACTGAAGCTTTCTTT. It codes for CASSTREVNTEAFF.

This clonotype has a handful of counts. Just one base apart from a much larger clone, this may be a read error. The rearrangement links TRBV27 to TRBJ2-1; D gene uncertain. Trimming took 6 bases from V and 6 from J, leaving 9 bases between them. Germline V gene data show CDR1 as MNHEY and CDR2 as SMNVEV (reference sequence). CDR3 length: 12 amino acids. This chain's CDR3 is CASRDVSNEQFF. DNA for the CDR3: TGTGCCAGCAGAGATGTTTCCAATGAGCAGTTCTTC.

This clonotype occurred a few times. The CDR3 DNA reads as TGTGCCAGCAGCCAAGATCTGGCGGGGACCTACAATGAGCAGTTCTTC. Amino acid sequence: CASSQDLAGTYNEQFF. The chain has TRBV4-2 and TRBJ2-1, with a possible D match to TRBD2 (6 bases). The CDR3 totals 16 residues. V dropped 0 bases and J dropped 2 bases, with 11 bases sitting between them. Germline assignment: CDR1 LGHNA and CDR2 YNFKEQ.

This clonotype showed up many times. The V and J genes are TRBV18 and TRBJ2-1; 8 bases are shared with TRBD1. V was pared by 2 bases and J by 4 bases, with 7 bases of the junction left unmatched. The CDR3 length is 16 residues. Germline V lookup: CDR1 KGHSH, CDR2 LQKENI. CDR3 sequence: CASSPIRGQEYNEQFF. The CDR3 DNA follows: TGTGCCAGCTCACCAATCCGGGGACAGGAGTACAATGAGCAGTTCTTC.

The rearrangement uses TRBV7-2 and TRBJ1-3, with TRBD1 identical over 8 bases. The trim removed 1 base at V and 4 bases at J, leaving 3 bases unmatched. Germline V gives CDR1 SGHTA, CDR2 FQGNSA. This CDR3 is 15 amino acids long. CDR3 in DNA: TGTGCCAGCAGCTTAGTGGACAGGGCCGGAAACACCATATATTTT. Translating gives CASSLVDRAGNTIYF.

This clonotype was counted between two and nine times. The chain combines TRBV15 with TRBJ2-7, with 8 bases aligning to TRBD2. Germline-derived CDR1 and CDR2 are LNHNV and YYDKDF (reference sequence). The CDR3 totals 15 residues. V dropped 0 bases and J dropped 2; count of bases not matched to a gene: 3. The CDR3 region is CATSRDDSGTYEQYF. CDR3 sequence (DNA): TGTGCCACCAGCAGAGATGATAGCGGGACCTACGAGCAGTACTTC.

This clonotype has a handful of counts. The CDR3 DNA follows: TGTGCCAGCAGCTTAGTTGGGACTAGCGTTAGTGAGCAGTTCTTC. It is translated as CASSLVGTSVSEQFF. The chain joins TRBV7-3 to TRBJ2-1; 10 bases fit TRBD2. This CDR3 spans 15 amino acids. Looked up from germline, CDR1 is SGHTA and CDR2 is FQGTGA. V lost 2 bases, J lost 9 bases, and 7 bases stayed unmatched.

This clonotype came up a few times. The chain recombines TRBV12-3 or TRBV12-4 with TRBJ2-1, with 7 nucleotides matching TRBD2. Losses at the gene ends were 11 bases for V and 5 bases for J; bases not matched to a gene: 12. The CDR3 totals 14 residues. CDR3: CASTLAGVHNEQFF. The CDR3 bases are TGTGCCTCTACATTGGCGGGAGTTCACAATGAGCAGTTCTTC.

The chain employs TRBV12-3 or TRBV12-4 and TRBJ2-1, with 10 bases aligning to TRBD1. V lost 6 bases to trimming and J lost 9 bases; unmatched junction nucleotides: 14. CDR3 size: 16 residues. CDR3 DNA sequence: TGTGCCAGCAGCCGATTCAGGACAGGGGGGCACAGTGAGCAGTTCTTC. It is translated as CASSRFRTGGHSEQFF.

The rearrangement uses TRBV7-9 and TRBJ2-1; 7 bases line up with TRBD2. This CDR3 contains 14 residues. V lost 5 bases, J lost 3 bases, and 4 bases stayed unmatched. Per germline, CDR1 SEHNR and CDR2 FQNEAQ (reference sequence). CDR3 nucleotide sequence: TGTGCCAGCAGCGTAGTAGCGGGCTACAATGAGCAGTTCTTC. Protein product: CASSVVAGYNEQFF.